The sequence of this TCR beta chain was determined in a study of cytotoxic CD8 clonotypes in ibrutinib-treated CLL (TCRdb year 2021). Background on the whole study: The cohort had about a dozen relapsed/refractory and approximately 14 treatment-naive patients; 17 to 18 were IGHV unmutated. An average of approximately 260,000 productive templates and around 100,000 productive rearrangements was obtained per sample. Patients were still on ibrutinib when every remission and progressive disease sample was collected. Partial responses were observed in about 24 patients and complete responses in 2; after a median follow-up of around 68 months, remission was maintained in 14 patients and progression was observed in roughly twelve. Cryopreserved peripheral blood mononuclear cells were collected at three points: before therapy, at response, and at either sustained remission or disease progression. Samples at response were collected after a median of roughly 13 months of treatment, with a range of about 6 to 36 months. Of the approximately 86 people in the trial, approximately 24 had longitudinal samples available. The paper as a whole reports these results and caveats: Clonality increased at ibrutinib response, stayed stable in sustained remission, and fell back toward baseline at progression. Baseline clonality was found to be higher than that of age-matched healthy donors and was strongly correlated with circulating CD8+ T-cell counts. Public clonotypes were found to be uncommon and were observed to contract or remain stable during treatment; the increase in clonality was shown to reflect expansion of private clonotypes at ibrutinib response. Lymph node repertoires were not examined, and the timing of sampling was not matched between patients in sustained remission and those whose disease progressed.

A MiSeq instrument was used for deep resolution sequencing, which targeted depths ranging from 1 in 1 million up to 1 in 200,000 T cells, with coverage averaging 10x for each clonotype. The immunoSEQ hsTCRB Kit was used to generate TCR beta libraries. For the original study's pipeline: The data were analyzed with ImmunoSEQ Analyzer and ImmunoSEQ Data Assistant, and V, D and J gene assignments followed IMGT definitions. Clonality, with values ranging from 0 to 1, was calculated as one minus the normalized Shannon entropy of productive rearrangement frequencies. Only overrepresented clonotypes making up at least 0.05% of each patient's repertoire were included in the public clonotype analysis. Approximately 14 age-matched healthy donor repertoires from immuneACCESS were used as controls for clonality. TCRdb stores this immuneACCESS table with in-frame sequences only. Part of the clones is absent; in the studies checked, under half of the shortfall reflects unresolved V genes, and no reason is known for the rest. V, J and clone size derive from that table, while D and trimming were established from the DNA sequence. The sample includes 200,000 to 250,000 clones, with more than 65% observed a single time. The ten largest clones add up to roughly 6.4% of the sample.

The label giving this sample's time point can be read as: 12 months on ibrutinib. For TCR beta library preparation, approximately 2.2 micrograms of genomic DNA were isolated from cryopreserved PBMCs. High-throughput TCR beta sequencing was performed on longitudinal blood samples from CLL patients receiving ibrutinib monotherapy. The patients were enrolled in a single-center, open-label phase 2 trial of ibrutinib monotherapy. The CDR3 sequence holds 14 residues, the cysteine and phenylalanine included. Just CDR3 DNA is preserved here, 42 bases in frame from base 1. Clipping removes 5 bases from V and 5 bases from J, with 8 as the unmatched junction base count. Per the germline V gene (reference sequence), MNHEY is the CDR1 and SMNVEV is the CDR2. This clone was recorded once. The antigen it recognizes is unknown. Per-nucleotide qualities are absent, and no much larger clonotype sits a single base away.

The chain is encoded by TRBV27 joined to TRBJ1-1; the junction holds 7 bases that match TRBD1. The sample in question was PBMCs, obtained after 12 months of ibrutinib treatment. The receptor comes from a human donor with chronic lymphocytic leukemia. DNA sequence: TGTGCCAGCAGTCCGTCGACAGGGCTGACTGAAGCTTTCTTT. The translation is CASSPSTGLTEAFF.